This is a list of T cell receptor beta chains from one sample in a study of control samples from healthy donors and cancer patients. Measured with immunoSEQ multiplex PCR; TCRdb has only the in-frame clones, and not every one. The sample yields 25,000 to 35,000 clones, roughly 85% seen once. The specimen sequenced was PBMCs. These receptors all come from a man aged 60 to 75 with head and neck cancer. Each CDR3 is given without its conserved first and last residue.

CDR3aa: ASTDRERGYNEQF
v_gene: TRBV2
j_gene: TRBJ2-1

CDR3aa: ASRTGTEYTGELF
v_gene: TRBV19
j_gene: TRBJ2-2

CDR3aa: AISGGLAESYNEQF
v_gene: TRBV10-3
j_gene: TRBJ2-1

CDR3aa: ASSTRQGWINEQY
v_gene: TRBV19
j_gene: TRBJ2-7

CDR3aa: ASSQQGDEQF
v_gene: TRBV6-5
j_gene: TRBJ2-1

CDR3aa: ASSSGVGYT
v_gene: TRBV5-6
j_gene: TRBJ1-2

CDR3aa: ASRAVSGANVLT
v_gene: TRBV7-9
j_gene: TRBJ2-6

CDR3aa: ASSSWTGVSPLH
v_gene: TRBV5-1
j_gene: TRBJ1-6

CDR3aa: ASSQDLVPREKLF
v_gene: TRBV14
j_gene: TRBJ1-4

CDR3aa: ASSGAYEQY
v_gene: TRBV7-2
j_gene: TRBJ2-7

CDR3aa: ASKPTGNTEAF
v_gene: TRBV6-5
j_gene: TRBJ1-1

CDR3aa: ASSEGTSGSNEQF
v_gene: TRBV6-1
j_gene: TRBJ2-1

CDR3aa: ASSVSGGGYEQY
v_gene: TRBV9
j_gene: TRBJ2-7

CDR3aa: ASSVGVDTEAF
v_gene: TRBV9
j_gene: TRBJ1-1

CDR3aa: ASSPNTGELF
v_gene: TRBV11-3
j_gene: TRBJ2-2

CDR3aa: ATSRDLPLGFLSNEKLF
v_gene: TRBV15
j_gene: TRBJ1-4

CDR3aa: ASRGRQKATNEKLF
v_gene: TRBV19
j_gene: TRBJ1-4

CDR3aa: ASSPGQGETQY
v_gene: TRBV7-2
j_gene: TRBJ2-5

CDR3aa: ASSTQRAKNIQY
v_gene: TRBV7-2
j_gene: TRBJ2-4

CDR3aa: ASSLPGQGIETQY
v_gene: TRBV4-1
j_gene: TRBJ2-5

CDR3aa: ASSLFAPGASGNTIY
v_gene: TRBV7-8
j_gene: TRBJ1-3

CDR3aa: ASSSGGRVEQF
v_gene: TRBV6-6
j_gene: TRBJ2-1

CDR3aa: ASSVVDTGELF
v_gene: TRBV9
j_gene: TRBJ2-2

CDR3aa: ASTAQGTIDGYT
v_gene: TRBV6-6
j_gene: TRBJ1-2